Listed below are T cell receptor beta chains from one sample, sequenced in a study of shared clonotypes between healthy human individuals. This table comes from immunoSEQ multiplex PCR, and its TCRdb copy is limited to in-frame clones, with some not included. The table lists 1.5 million to 2.5 million clones, roughly 95% of them singletons, with under 1.5% in the top ten. The sequenced sample was naive CD8+ T cells sorted from blood. The source of these receptors is a man younger than 35 in good health. CDR3s include the opening cysteine and the closing phenylalanine or tryptophan. The D gene is left open where the match is weak. A clone size is listed for some rows: how often the clone was seen (once, few, many), or a class if it is expanded.

J gene | V gene | D gene | CDR3 length | clone size | CDR3 protein | CDR3 DNA
TRBJ2-3 | TRBV27 | TRBD2 | 15 | once | CASSLRERPRDTQYF | TGTGCCAGCAGTTTGCGGGAGCGGCCCCGGGATACGCAGTATTTT
TRBJ2-3 | TRBV7-6 | . | 15 | . | CASSLAIGGQDTQYF | TGTGCCAGCAGCTTAGCCATAGGAGGTCAAGATACGCAGTATTTT
TRBJ1-5 | TRBV5-6 | . | 12 | . | CASSRFNQPQHF | TGTGCCAGCAGTCGCTTTAATCAGCCCCAGCATTTT
TRBJ2-1 | TRBV11-2 | . | 12 | . | CASSFSGAEQFF | TGTGCCAGCAGCTTTAGCGGAGCGGAGCAGTTCTTC
TRBJ2-3 | TRBV6-5 | . | 13 | . | CASSQDHTDTQYF | TGTGCCAGCAGTCAGGACCACACAGATACGCAGTATTTT
TRBJ2-1 | TRBV28 | . | 13 | . | CASSLSGGNEQFF | TGTGCCAGCAGTTTGAGCGGTGGGAATGAGCAGTTCTTC
TRBJ2-7 | TRBV25-1 | TRBD1 | 14 | . | CASSWGQGAYEQYF | TGTGCCAGCAGTTGGGGGCAGGGGGCCTACGAGCAGTACTTC
TRBJ1-1 | TRBV6-5 | . | 13 | . | CASSYSKGTEAFF | TGTGCCAGCAGTTACTCGAAGGGAACTGAAGCTTTCTTT
TRBJ2-7 | TRBV29-1 | . | 13 | . | CSVEGGDRYEQYF | TGCAGCGTTGAAGGGGGGGACCGCTACGAGCAGTACTTC
TRBJ2-7 | TRBV6-1 | TRBD1 | 15 | . | CASSDPGQGTYEQYF | TGTGCCAGCAGTGATCCGGGACAGGGGACCTACGAGCAGTACTTC
TRBJ2-7 | TRBV2 | . | 13 | . | CASNVNPYYEQYF | TGTGCCAGCAATGTCAACCCATACTACGAGCAGTACTTC
TRBJ2-7 | TRBV5-1 | . | 15 | . | CASSLVIGQNYEQYF | TGCGCCAGCAGCTTGGTTATAGGACAAAACTACGAGCAGTACTTC
TRBJ2-3 | TRBV7-9 | TRBD2 | 16 | once | CASSLRTSGPTDTQYF | TGTGCCAGCAGCCTCCGGACTAGCGGCCCTACAGATACGCAGTATTTT
TRBJ1-2 | TRBV6-5 | TRBD1 | 16 | . | CASSYSTGQVSYGYTF | TGTGCCAGCAGTTACTCGACGGGACAGGTCTCGTATGGCTACACCTTC
TRBJ2-7 | TRBV27 | . | 14 | . | CASSLGGLAHEQYF | TGTGCCAGCAGTTTAGGGGGCCTGGCCCACGAGCAGTACTTC
TRBJ2-1 | TRBV11-2 | TRBD2 | 17 | . | CASSWGLAGGGYNEQFF | TGTGCCAGCAGCTGGGGACTAGCGGGAGGAGGCTACAATGAGCAGTTCTTC
TRBJ2-7 | TRBV5-6 | . | 13 | . | CASSFGEVYEQYF | TGTGCCAGCAGCTTTGGGGAGGTTTACGAGCAGTACTTC
TRBJ2-7 | TRBV5-4 | . | 13 | . | CASSLEPTYEQYF | TGTGCCAGCAGCTTGGAACCGACCTACGAGCAGTACTTC
TRBJ2-3 | TRBV27 | . | 15 | . | CASNNVAWGTDTQYF | TGTGCCAGCAACAACGTCGCATGGGGCACAGATACGCAGTATTTT
TRBJ2-5 | TRBV5-4 | . | 13 | . | CASSLSGGETQYF | TGTGCCAGCAGCCTGTCGGGCGGAGAGACCCAGTACTTC
TRBJ1-2 | TRBV5-1 | . | 10 | . | CASSLRCYTF | TGCGCCAGCAGCTTAAGGTGCTACACCTTC
TRBJ1-2 | TRBV27 | . | 14 | once | CASSLQGPNYGYTF | TGTGCCAGCAGTTTGCAAGGGCCAAACTATGGCTACACCTTC
TRBJ2-7 | TRBV28 | TRBD2 | 15 | . | CASSLVPSGPYEQYF | TGTGCCAGCAGTTTGGTGCCTAGCGGCCCCTACGAGCAGTACTTC
TRBJ2-5 | TRBV27 | . | 17 | . | CASSLSADPIWRETQYF | TGTGCCAGCAGTTTATCCGCCGATCCAATCTGGCGAGAGACCCAGTACTTC
TRBJ2-5 | TRBV9 | . | 14 | . | CASSVGQSQETQYF | TGTGCCAGCAGCGTAGGACAGAGCCAAGAGACCCAGTACTTC
TRBJ1-1 | TRBV10-3 | . | 13 | . | CAISAGANTEAFF | TGTGCCATCAGTGCTGGGGCAAACACTGAAGCTTTCTTT
TRBJ1-1 | TRBV5-6 | . | 13 | . | CASSYQGFAEAFF | TGTGCCAGCAGCTATCAGGGGTTCGCTGAAGCTTTCTTT
TRBJ2-5 | TRBV7-3 | . | 17 | . | CASSPGTSIRGQETQYF | TGTGCCAGCAGCCCAGGAACTAGTATCCGAGGCCAAGAGACCCAGTACTTC
TRBJ2-3 | TRBV9 | . | 14 | . | CASSAPEGTDTQYF | TGTGCCAGCAGCGCCCCCGAGGGGACAGATACGCAGTATTTT
TRBJ2-1 | TRBV6-1 | . | 13 | . | CASSEEFEWRRFF | TGTGCCAGCAGTGAAGAGTTTGAGTGGCGTAGGTTCTTC
TRBJ2-5 | TRBV23-1 | . | 14 | . | CASRVGRQQETQYF | TGCGCCAGCAGGGTGGGCCGACAGCAAGAGACCCAGTACTTC
TRBJ2-1 | TRBV14 | TRBD2 | 15 | . | CASSQAREGYNEQFF | TGTGCCAGCAGCCAAGCGAGGGAGGGATACAATGAGCAGTTCTTC
TRBJ2-5 | TRBV7-7 | . | 13 | . | CASSLGELGTQYF | TGTGCTAGCAGCTTAGGGGAGTTAGGGACCCAGTACTTC
TRBJ1-1 | TRBV11-2 | . | 12 | once | CASSLSMAEAFF | TGTGCCAGCAGCTTATCTATGGCTGAAGCTTTCTTT
TRBJ2-3 | TRBV11-2 | . | 15 | once | CASRLRGSFTDTQYF | TGTGCCAGCAGGCTACGGGGCAGTTTCACAGATACGCAGTATTTT
TRBJ2-7 | TRBV6-1 | . | 11 | . | CASTDIGEQYF | TGTGCCAGCACAGACATCGGCGAGCAGTACTTC
TRBJ2-7 | TRBV19 | TRBD2 | 14 | once | CASSSGGESYEQYF | TGTGCCAGTAGTAGCGGGGGGGAATCCTACGAGCAGTACTTC
TRBJ1-1 | TRBV4-1 | . | 14 | . | CASSQDKGQNEAFF | TGCGCCAGCAGCCAAGATAAAGGACAAAATGAAGCTTTCTTT
TRBJ2-3 | TRBV4-1 | . | 14 | . | CASSHYIRGDTQYF | TGCGCCAGCAGCCATTATATCCGGGGGGATACGCAGTATTTT
TRBJ2-1 | TRBV2 | . | 14 | . | CAREMVGLYNEQFF | TGTGCCAGGGAGATGGTGGGTTTGTACAATGAGCAGTTCTTC
TRBJ1-1 | TRBV28 | TRBD1 | 13 | . | CASCLTGGTEAFF | TGTGCCAGCTGTCTGACAGGGGGGACTGAAGCTTTCTTT
TRBJ1-1 | TRBV30 | TRBD1 | 15 | . | CAWSVYGQGFTEAFF | TGTGCCTGGAGTGTATACGGACAGGGGTTCACTGAAGCTTTCTTT
TRBJ2-7 | TRBV13 | . | 12 | . | CASTKSGYEQYF | TGTGCCAGCACCAAGAGCGGGTACGAGCAGTACTTC
TRBJ2-3 | TRBV30 | TRBD2 | 15 | . | CAWSPSGSLADTQYF | TGTGCCTGGAGTCCCAGCGGGAGCCTCGCAGATACGCAGTATTTT
TRBJ2-1 | TRBV5-6 | TRBD2 | 14 | . | CASSWGTSDNEQFF | TGTGCCAGCAGCTGGGGGACTAGCGACAATGAGCAGTTCTTC
TRBJ1-2 | TRBV6-1 | . | 15 | . | CASSEVFGDYYGYTF | TGTGCCAGCAGTGAAGTGTTTGGGGATTACTATGGCTACACCTTC
TRBJ2-7 | TRBV30 | . | 11 | . | CAWKGEIEQYF | TGTGCCTGGAAAGGGGAAATCGAGCAGTACTTC
TRBJ2-5 | TRBV25-1 | . | 13 | once | CASSSHERETQYF | TGTGCCAGCAGTTCTCATGAACGAGAGACCCAGTACTTC
TRBJ1-1 | TRBV5-6 | . | 13 | . | CASSPTGSTEAFF | TGTGCCAGCAGCCCCACAGGGAGCACTGAAGCTTTCTTT
TRBJ2-3 | TRBV7-9 | TRBD2 | 17 | . | CASSLEVGLAGADTQYF | TGTGCCAGCAGCTTAGAGGTCGGACTAGCGGGAGCAGATACGCAGTATTTT